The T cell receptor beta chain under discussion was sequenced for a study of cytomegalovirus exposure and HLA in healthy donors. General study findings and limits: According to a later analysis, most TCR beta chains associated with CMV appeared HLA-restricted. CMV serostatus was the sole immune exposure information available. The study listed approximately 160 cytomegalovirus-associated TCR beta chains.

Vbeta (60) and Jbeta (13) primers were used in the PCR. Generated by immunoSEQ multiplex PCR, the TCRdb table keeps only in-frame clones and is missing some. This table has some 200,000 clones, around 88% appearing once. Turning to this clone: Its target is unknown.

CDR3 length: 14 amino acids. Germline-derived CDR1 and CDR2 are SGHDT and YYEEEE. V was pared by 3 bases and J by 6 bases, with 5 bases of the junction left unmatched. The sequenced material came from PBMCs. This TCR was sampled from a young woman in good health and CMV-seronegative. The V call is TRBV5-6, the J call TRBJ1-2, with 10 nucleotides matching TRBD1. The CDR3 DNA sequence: TGTGCCAGCAGCTCGCGGGGACAGGGGAATGGCTACACCTTC. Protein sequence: CASSSRGQGNGYTF.